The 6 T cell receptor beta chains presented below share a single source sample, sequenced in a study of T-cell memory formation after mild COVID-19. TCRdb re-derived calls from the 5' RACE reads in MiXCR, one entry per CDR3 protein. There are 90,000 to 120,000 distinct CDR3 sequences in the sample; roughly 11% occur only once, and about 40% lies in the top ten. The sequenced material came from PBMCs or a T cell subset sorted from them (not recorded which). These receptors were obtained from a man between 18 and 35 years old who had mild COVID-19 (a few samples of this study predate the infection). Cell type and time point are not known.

CDR3 bases: TGTGCCACCAGCAGAGGAGGACAGAATTCACCCCTCCACTTT. This codes for CATSRGGQNSPLHF. V usage is TRBV15 and J usage is TRBJ1-6; D is possibly TRBD1 (6 bases). With 1 base removed from V and 7 bases from J, the gap between germline ends came to 8 bases. This CDR3 is built from 14 residues. Per germline, CDR1 LNHNV and CDR2 YYDKDF (reference sequence).

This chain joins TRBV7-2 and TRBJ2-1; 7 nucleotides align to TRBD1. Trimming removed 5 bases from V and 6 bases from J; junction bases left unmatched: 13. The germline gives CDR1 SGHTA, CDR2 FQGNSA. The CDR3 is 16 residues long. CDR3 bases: TGTGCCAGCAGCGAGAGAGGTCCAGGGGGTCTCAATGAGCAGTTCTTC. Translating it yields CASSERGPGGLNEQFF.

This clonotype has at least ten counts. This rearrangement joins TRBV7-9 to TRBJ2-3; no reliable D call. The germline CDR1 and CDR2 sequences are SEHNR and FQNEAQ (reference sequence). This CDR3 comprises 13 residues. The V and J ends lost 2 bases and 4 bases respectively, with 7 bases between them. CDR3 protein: CASSLYHPDTQYF. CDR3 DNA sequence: TGTGCCAGCAGCTTATATCACCCAGATACGCAGTATTTT.

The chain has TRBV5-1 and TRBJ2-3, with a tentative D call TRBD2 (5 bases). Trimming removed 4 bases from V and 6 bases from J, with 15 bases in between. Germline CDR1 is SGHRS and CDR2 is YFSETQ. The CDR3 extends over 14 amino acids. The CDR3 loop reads CASSPAGPRDTQYF. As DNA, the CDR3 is TGCGCCAGCAGCCCCGCGGGTCCGCGGGATACGCAGTATTTT.

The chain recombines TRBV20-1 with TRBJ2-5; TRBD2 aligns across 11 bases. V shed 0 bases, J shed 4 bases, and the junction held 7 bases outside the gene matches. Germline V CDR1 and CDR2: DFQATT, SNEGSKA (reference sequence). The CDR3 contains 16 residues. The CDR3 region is CSARDLMTSGVETQYF. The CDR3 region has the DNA TGCAGTGCTAGAGATCTAATGACTAGCGGGGTAGAGACCCAGTACTTC.

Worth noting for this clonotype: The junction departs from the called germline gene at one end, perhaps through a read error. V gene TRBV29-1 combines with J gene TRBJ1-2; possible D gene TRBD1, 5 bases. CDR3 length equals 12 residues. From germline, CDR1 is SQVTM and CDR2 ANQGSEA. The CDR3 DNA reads TGCAGCGCTGAAAGGAAGGGGCTCAGCTACACCTTC. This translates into CSAERKGLSYTF.